This T cell receptor (beta chain) was identified during a study of PD-L1 blockade in urothelial cancer. The wider study: Patients previously received 0 to 3 chemotherapy regimens.

The time point here: pretreatment peripheral blood. The CDR3 has 14 amino acids. Germline V gene data show CDR1 as ENHRY and CDR2 as SYGVKD. Unmatched junction bases numbered 3, after V lost 5 bases and J lost 3 bases. Here immunoSEQ multiplex PCR was the method, and the copy in TCRdb shows in-frame clones only, minus some. This table holds more than 55,000 clones, more than 80% found once. The J gene is TRBJ1-4, the V gene TRBV10-3, with 7 bases aligning to TRBD1. This receptor was obtained from a man in his 70s with urothelial cancer. This specimen consisted of PBMCs, obtained around atezolizumab (anti-PD-L1) treatment. The DNA of the CDR3 is TGTGCCATCAGTCCCAGGGGGTCTAATGAAAAACTGTTTTTT. It is translated as CAISPRGSNEKLFF.